This TCR beta chain was profiled in a study of T cell responses to AZD1222 COVID-19 vaccine. TCRdb's table, derived via immunoSEQ multiplex PCR, lists solely in-frame clones and lacks some. The repertoire consists of 160,000 or so clones, with 90% to 95% occurring once and the leading ten covering approximately 2%. CDR1 GTSNPN and CDR2 SVGIG come from the germline V gene (reference sequence). CDR3 length: 15 amino acids. V lost 2 bases and J lost 4; bases outside the gene matches: 7. V gene TRBV30 combines with J gene TRBJ2-1; 8 positions agree with TRBD2. The material sequenced was peripheral blood, taken on day 0 of AZD1222 vaccination. The sequence came from an adult in good health. The CDR3 sequence: CAWSKTSVGYNEQFF. The DNA of the CDR3 is TGTGCCTGGAGTAAGACTAGCGTGGGGTACAATGAGCAGTTCTTC.